The T cell receptor (beta chain) under discussion was sequenced for a study of cytomegalovirus exposure and HLA in healthy donors. Whole-study context: Both the 120 validation repertoires and the 500 to 700 first-cohort repertoires used the same platform, as reported by a later analysis. The study's findings and limits: Subsequent analysis revealed that first-cohort TCR clusters tended to co-occur in the roughly 120 validation repertoires. A list of 150 or so TCR beta chains associated with cytomegalovirus was given. A few chains linked to CMV were shown in vitro to be specific for CMV antigens.

Details on this clone: The antigen remains unidentified.

Sequencing was performed with immunoSEQ multiplex PCR; in TCRdb, only in-frame clones are kept and a portion is missing. The sample records about 190,000 clones, more than 70% being singletons. Trimming left V 6 bases short and J 7 bases short, with 16 bases between. CDR1 LNHDA and CDR2 SQIVND come from the germline V gene (reference sequence). This CDR3 is 15 amino acids long. The TCR originated in a woman between 18 and 29 years old in good health and CMV-seronegative. The chain couples TRBV19 to TRBJ1-6, with D possibly matching TRBD1 (6 bases). Sequenced input: PBMCs. This CDR3 is CASRVLGQGNSPLHF. The CDR3, as DNA: TGTGCCAGTAGGGTACTGGGGCAGGGGAATTCACCCCTCCACTTT.